The entry that follows covers one TCR beta chain sequence. What it binds is not known. The CDR3 length is 15 residues. Germline V lookup: CDR1 SGHTA, CDR2 FQGNSA. The source of the sample is a study of post-analysis software for immune sequencing data. About the research overall: The disease courses covered relapsing-remitting, secondary progressive and progressive-relapsing multiple sclerosis. Regarding the study as a whole: F measure grouped same-batch samples tightly together. In patients, roughly five TRBV segments were more frequent than in controls, with TRBV5-6, TRBV5-1 and TRBV20-1 among them.

Tagging with unique molecular identifiers was a feature of the TCR beta cDNA libraries. One entry per CDR3 protein results from TCRdb running MiXCR on the PCR reads. The data show 450,000 or so distinct CDR3 sequences, approximately 46% seen once. The chain recombines TRBV7-2 with TRBJ2-4; 9 bases are a match to TRBD1. The J call is in doubt because the DNA end fits TRBJ2-7 better. This sequence originates from a girl aged 10 to 17 with multiple sclerosis. Sequencing was performed on blood. The CDR3 loop is CASSLAGTGYYEQYF. CDR3 DNA: TGTGCCAGCAGCTTAGCGGGGACAGGGTACTACGAGCAGTACTTC.